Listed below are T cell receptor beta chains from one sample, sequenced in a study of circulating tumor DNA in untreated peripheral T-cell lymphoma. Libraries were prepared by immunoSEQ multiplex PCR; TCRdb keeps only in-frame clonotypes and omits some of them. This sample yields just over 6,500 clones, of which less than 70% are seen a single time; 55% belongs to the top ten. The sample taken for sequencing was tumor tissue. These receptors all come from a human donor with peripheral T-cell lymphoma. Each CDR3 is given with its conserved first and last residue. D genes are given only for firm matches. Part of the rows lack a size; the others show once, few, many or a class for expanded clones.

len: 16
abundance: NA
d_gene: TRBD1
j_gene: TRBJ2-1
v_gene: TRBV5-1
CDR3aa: CASSLYHETGDNEQFF
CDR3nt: TGCGCCAGCAGCTTGTACCACGAGACAGGGGACAATGAGCAGTTCTTC

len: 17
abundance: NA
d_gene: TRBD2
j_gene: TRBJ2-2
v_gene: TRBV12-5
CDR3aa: CASGLVILAGASGELFF
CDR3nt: TGTGCTAGTGGTTTGGTAATACTAGCGGGAGCATCCGGGGAGCTGTTTTTT

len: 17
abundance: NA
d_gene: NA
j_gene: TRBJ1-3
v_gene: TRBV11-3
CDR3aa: CASSLEGQLSTGNTIYF
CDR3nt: TGTGCCAGCAGCTTGGAAGGACAGTTATCGACTGGAAACACCATATATTTT

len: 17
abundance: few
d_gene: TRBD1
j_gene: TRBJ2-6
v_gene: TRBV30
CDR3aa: CAWSDKGQNRGANVLTF
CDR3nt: TGTGCCTGGAGTGACAAGGGACAGAACAGGGGGGCCAACGTCCTGACTTTC

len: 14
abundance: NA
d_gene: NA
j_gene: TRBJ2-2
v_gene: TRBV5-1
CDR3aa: CASSPDANTGELFF
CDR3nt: TGCGCCAGCAGCCCGGACGCGAACACCGGGGAGCTGTTTTTT

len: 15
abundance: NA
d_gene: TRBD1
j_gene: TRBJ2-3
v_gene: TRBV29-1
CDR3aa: CSVEDYRGQPDTQYF
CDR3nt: TGCAGCGTTGAAGATTACAGGGGGCAGCCAGATACGCAGTATTTT

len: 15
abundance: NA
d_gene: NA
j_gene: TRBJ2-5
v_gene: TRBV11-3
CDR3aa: CASSPFDRNQETQYF
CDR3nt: TGTGCCAGCAGTCCCTTCGACAGAAACCAAGAGACCCAGTACTTC

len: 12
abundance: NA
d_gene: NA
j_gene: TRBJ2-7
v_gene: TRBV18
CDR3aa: CASSSSGYEQYF
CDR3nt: TGTGCCAGCTCCTCCAGCGGCTACGAGCAGTACTTC

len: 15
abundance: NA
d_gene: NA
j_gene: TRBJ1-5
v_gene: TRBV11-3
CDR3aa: CASKTRWGPNQPQHF
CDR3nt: TGTGCCAGCAAGACTAGATGGGGCCCCAATCAGCCCCAGCATTTT

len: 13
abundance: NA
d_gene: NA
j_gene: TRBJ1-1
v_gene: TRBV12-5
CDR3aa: CASQLRRNTEAFF
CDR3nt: TGTGCCAGCCAGCTCCGGCGGAACACTGAAGCTTTCTTT

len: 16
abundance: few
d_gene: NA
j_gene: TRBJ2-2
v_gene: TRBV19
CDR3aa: CASSIGQGRYTGELFF
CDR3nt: TGTGCCAGTAGTATAGGCCAGGGAAGGTACACCGGGGAGCTGTTTTTT

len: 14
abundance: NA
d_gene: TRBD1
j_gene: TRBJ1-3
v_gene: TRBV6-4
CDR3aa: CASSNNRGLGTIYF
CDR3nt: TGTGCCAGCAGTAACAACAGGGGTCTCGGCACCATATATTTT

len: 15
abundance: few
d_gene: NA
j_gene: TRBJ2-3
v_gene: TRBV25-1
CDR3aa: CASSEALTQADTQYF
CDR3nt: TGTGCCAGCAGTGAAGCCCTGACACAGGCAGATACGCAGTATTTT

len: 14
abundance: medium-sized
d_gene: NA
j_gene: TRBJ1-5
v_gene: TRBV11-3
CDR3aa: CASSRRISNQPQHF
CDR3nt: TGTGCCAGCAGCCGACGGATTAGCAATCAGCCCCAGCATTTT

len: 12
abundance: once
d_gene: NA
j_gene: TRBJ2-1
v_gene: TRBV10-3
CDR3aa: CAISESAVEQFF
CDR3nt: TGTGCCATCAGTGAGTCAGCCGTTGAGCAGTTCTTC

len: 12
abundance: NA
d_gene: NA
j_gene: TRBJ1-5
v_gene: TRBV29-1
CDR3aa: CSVKSGNQPQHF
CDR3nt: TGCAGCGTTAAATCGGGGAATCAGCCCCAGCATTTT

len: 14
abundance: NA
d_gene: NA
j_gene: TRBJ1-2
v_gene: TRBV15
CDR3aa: CATSNPGGGYGYTF
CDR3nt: TGTGCCACCAGCAACCCGGGAGGGGGGTATGGCTACACCTTC

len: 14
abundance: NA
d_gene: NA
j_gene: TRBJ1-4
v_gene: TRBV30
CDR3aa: CAWNGHTKNEKLFF
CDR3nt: TGTGCCTGGAATGGCCATACAAAAAATGAAAAACTGTTTTTT

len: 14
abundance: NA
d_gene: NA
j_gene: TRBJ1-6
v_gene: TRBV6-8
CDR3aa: CASSYLSGSSPLHF
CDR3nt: TGTGCCAGCAGTTACCTGTCAGGGAGTTCACCCCTCCACTTT

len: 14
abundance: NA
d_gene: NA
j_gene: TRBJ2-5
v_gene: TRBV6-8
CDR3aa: CASSFSDVTGTQYF
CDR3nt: TGTGCCAGCAGTTTTTCGGACGTGACGGGGACCCAGTACTTC

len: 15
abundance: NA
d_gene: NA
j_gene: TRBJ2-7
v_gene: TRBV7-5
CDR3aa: CASSPCPGQSYEQYF
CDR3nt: TGTGCCAGCAGCCCGTGTCCGGGACAATCCTACGAGCAGTACTTC

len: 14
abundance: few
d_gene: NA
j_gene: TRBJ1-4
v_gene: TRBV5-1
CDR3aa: CASRGLSANEKLFF
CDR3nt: TGCGCCAGCAGGGGATTGAGCGCTAATGAAAAACTGTTTTTT

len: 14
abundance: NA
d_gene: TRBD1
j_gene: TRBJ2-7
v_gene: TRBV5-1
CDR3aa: CASSWQGQGREQYF
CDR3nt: TGCGCCAGCAGCTGGCAAGGACAGGGGCGGGAGCAGTACTTC

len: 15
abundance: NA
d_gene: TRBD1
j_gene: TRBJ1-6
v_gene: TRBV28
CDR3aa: CASSRRQGDNSPLHF
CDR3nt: TGTGCCAGCAGCAGAAGACAGGGAGATAATTCACCCCTCCACTTT

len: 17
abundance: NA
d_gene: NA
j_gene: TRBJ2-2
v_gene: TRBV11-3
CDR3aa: CASSQRSLAPNTGELFF
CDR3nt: TGTGCCAGCAGCCAACGAAGCCTAGCGCCGAACACCGGGGAGCTGTTTTTT

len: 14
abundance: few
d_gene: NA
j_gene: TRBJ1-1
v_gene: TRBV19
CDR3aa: CASSMRGAGTEAFF
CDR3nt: TGTGCCAGTAGTATGCGGGGGGCGGGCACTGAAGCTTTCTTT

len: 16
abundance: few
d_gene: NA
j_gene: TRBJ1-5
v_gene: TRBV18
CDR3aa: CASLLGSPEGIQPQHF
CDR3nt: TGTGCCAGCTTACTGGGATCCCCGGAGGGAATACAGCCCCAGCATTTT

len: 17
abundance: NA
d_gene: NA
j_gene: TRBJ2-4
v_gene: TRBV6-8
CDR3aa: CASRTSGAGKAQNIQYF
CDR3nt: TGTGCCAGCAGAACGTCAGGGGCAGGCAAAGCCCAAAACATTCAGTACTTC

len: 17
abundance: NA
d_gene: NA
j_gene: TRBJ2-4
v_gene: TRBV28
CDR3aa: CASSFLTAFTAKNIQYF
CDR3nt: TGTGCCAGCAGTTTCTTGACAGCCTTTACCGCCAAAAACATTCAGTACTTC

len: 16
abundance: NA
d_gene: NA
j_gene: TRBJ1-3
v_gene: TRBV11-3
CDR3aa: CASSFLYGETGNTIYF
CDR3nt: TGTGCCAGCAGCTTTTTATACGGGGAAACTGGAAACACCATATATTTT

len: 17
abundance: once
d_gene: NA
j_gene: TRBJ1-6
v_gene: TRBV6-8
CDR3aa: CASSYSGPSSYNSPLHF
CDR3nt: TGTGCCAGCAGTTACTCAGGGCCCAGCTCCTATAATTCACCCCTCCACTTT

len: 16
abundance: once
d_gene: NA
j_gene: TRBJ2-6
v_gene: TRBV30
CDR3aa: CAWTGRLLSGANVLTF
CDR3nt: TGTGCCTGGACCGGGAGATTACTCTCTGGGGCCAACGTCCTGACTTTC

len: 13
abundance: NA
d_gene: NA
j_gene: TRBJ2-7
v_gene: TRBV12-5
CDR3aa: CASRGPGKYEQYF
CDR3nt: TGTGCCAGTAGGGGACCGGGCAAGTACGAGCAGTACTTC

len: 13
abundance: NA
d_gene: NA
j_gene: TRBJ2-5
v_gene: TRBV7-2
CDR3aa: CASSYGSQETQYF
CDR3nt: TGTGCCAGCAGCTATGGATCCCAAGAGACCCAGTACTTC

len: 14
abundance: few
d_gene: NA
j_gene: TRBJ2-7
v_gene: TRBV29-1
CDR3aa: CSVEDTRDTYEQYF
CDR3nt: TGCAGCGTTGAAGATACGAGGGATACCTACGAGCAGTACTTC

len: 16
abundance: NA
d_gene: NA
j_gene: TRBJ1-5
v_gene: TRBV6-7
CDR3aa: CASRYQQGGGNQPQHF
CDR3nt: TGTGCCAGCAGGTATCAACAGGGTGGAGGCAATCAGCCCCAGCATTTT

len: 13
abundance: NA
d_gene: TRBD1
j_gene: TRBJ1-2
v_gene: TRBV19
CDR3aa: CASRPGTGLGYTF
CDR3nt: TGTGCCAGTAGACCCGGGACAGGGCTTGGCTACACCTTC

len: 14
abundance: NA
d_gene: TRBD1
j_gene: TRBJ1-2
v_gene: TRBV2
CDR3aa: CASSELGTGDGYTF
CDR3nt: TGTGCCAGCAGTGAACTGGGGACAGGGGATGGCTACACCTTC

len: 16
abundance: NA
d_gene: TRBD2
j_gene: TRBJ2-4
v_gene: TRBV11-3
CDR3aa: CASSVSGSGAKNIQYF
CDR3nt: TGTGCCAGCAGCGTCTCTGGTAGCGGGGCCAAAAACATTCAGTACTTC

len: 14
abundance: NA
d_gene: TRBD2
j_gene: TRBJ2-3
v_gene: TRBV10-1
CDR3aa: CARPSGLETDTQYF
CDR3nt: TGCGCCAGACCCTCGGGACTAGAAACAGATACGCAGTATTTT

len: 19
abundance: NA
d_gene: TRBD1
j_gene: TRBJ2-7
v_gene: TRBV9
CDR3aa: CASSVGGDRASRRYYEQYF
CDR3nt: TGTGCCAGCAGCGTAGGAGGGGACAGGGCGAGTAGGCGCTACTACGAGCAGTACTTC

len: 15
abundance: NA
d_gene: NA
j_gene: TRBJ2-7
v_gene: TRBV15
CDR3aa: CATSKDWARNYEQYF
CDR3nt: TGTGCCACCAGCAAAGATTGGGCACGGAACTACGAGCAGTACTTC

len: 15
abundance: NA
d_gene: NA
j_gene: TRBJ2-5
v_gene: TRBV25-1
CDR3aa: CASSEFSGFQGTQYF
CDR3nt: TGTGCCAGCAGTGAATTTTCGGGGTTCCAAGGGACCCAGTACTTC

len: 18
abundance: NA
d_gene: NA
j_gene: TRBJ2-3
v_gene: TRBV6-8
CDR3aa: CASSYTDRIHSSLDTQYF
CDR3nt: TGTGCCAGCAGTTACACCGACAGGATCCACTCCTCCTTAGATACGCAGTATTTT

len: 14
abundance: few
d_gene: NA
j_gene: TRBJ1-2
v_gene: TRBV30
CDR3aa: CAWRTAGRAGGYTF
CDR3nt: TGTGCCTGGAGGACGGCAGGGCGGGCTGGTGGCTACACCTTC

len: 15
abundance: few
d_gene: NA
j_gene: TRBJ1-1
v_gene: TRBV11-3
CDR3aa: CASSLIIGRNTEAFF
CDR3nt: TGTGCCAGCAGCTTGATAATTGGAAGGAACACTGAAGCTTTCTTT

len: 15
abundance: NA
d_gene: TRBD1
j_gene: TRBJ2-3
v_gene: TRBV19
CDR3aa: CASSITGGPTDTQYF
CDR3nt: TGTGCCAGTAGTATCACAGGGGGCCCCACAGATACGCAGTATTTT

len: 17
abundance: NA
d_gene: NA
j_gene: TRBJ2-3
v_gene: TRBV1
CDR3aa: CASSQYSAGVVTDTQYF
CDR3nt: TGCGCCAGCAGCCAATATTCCGCGGGAGTGGTTACAGATACGCAGTATTTT

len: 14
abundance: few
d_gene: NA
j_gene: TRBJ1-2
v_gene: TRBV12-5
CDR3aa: CASGLVLSPSGYTF
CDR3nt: TGTGCTAGTGGTTTGGTATTATCCCCCTCCGGCTACACCTTC

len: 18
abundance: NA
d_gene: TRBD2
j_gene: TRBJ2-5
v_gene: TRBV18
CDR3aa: CASSPRLAGGNPQETQYF
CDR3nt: TGTGCCAGCTCACCACGACTAGCGGGGGGCAATCCTCAAGAGACCCAGTACTTC

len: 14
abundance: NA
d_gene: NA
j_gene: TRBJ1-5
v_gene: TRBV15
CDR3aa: CATSRGGVGQPQHF
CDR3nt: TGTGCCACCAGCAGAGGGGGGGTAGGTCAGCCCCAGCATTTT

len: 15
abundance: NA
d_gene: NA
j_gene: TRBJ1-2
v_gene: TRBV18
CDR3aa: CASSPLDRSNYGYTF
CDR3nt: TGTGCCAGCTCACCACTCGACCGTTCAAACTATGGCTACACCTTC

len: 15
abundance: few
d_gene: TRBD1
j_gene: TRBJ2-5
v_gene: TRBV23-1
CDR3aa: CASSQRDRVQETQYF
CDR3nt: TGCGCCAGCAGTCAACGGGACAGGGTACAAGAGACCCAGTACTTC

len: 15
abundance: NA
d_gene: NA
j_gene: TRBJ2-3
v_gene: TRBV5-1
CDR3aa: CASSLKVSIGDTQYF
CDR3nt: TGCGCCAGCAGCTTGAAGGTTAGCATTGGAGATACGCAGTATTTT

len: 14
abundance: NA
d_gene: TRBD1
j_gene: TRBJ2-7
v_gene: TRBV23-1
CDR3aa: CASSPGGGWGEQYF
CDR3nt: TGCGCCAGCAGTCCAGGGGGCGGATGGGGCGAGCAGTACTTC

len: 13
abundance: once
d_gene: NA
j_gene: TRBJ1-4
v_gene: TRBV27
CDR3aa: CASSFQGREKLFF
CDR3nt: TGTGCCAGCAGTTTCCAAGGGCGCGAAAAACTGTTTTTT

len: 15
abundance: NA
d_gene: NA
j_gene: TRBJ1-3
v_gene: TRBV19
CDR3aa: CASSYGWSSGNTIYF
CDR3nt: TGTGCCAGTAGTTATGGCTGGTCAAGTGGAAACACCATATATTTT

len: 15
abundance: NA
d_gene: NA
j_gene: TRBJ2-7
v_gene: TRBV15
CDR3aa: CATSRDSSYTYEQYF
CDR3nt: TGTGCCACCAGCAGAGATTCCAGTTATACCTACGAGCAGTACTTC

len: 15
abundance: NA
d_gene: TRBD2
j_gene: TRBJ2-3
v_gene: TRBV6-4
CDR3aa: CASSLLAGLGDTQYF
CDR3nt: TGTGCCAGCAGCCTCCTAGCGGGCCTTGGGGATACGCAGTATTTT